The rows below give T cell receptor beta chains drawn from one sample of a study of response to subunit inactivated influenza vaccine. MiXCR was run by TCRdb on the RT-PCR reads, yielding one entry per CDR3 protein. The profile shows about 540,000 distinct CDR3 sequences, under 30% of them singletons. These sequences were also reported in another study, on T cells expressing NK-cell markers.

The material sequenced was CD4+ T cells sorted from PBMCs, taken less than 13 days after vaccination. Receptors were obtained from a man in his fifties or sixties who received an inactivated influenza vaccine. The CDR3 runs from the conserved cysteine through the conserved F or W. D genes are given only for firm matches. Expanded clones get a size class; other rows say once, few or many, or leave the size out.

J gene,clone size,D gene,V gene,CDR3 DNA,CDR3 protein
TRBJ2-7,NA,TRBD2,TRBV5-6,TGTGCCAGCAGCTTGTTGGCTAGCGGGAGTAACGAGCAGTACTTC,CASSLLASGSNEQYF
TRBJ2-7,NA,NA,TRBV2,TGTGCCAGCCGTAAGACCTACGAGCAGTACTTC,CASRKTYEQYF
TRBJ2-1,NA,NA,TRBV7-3,TGTGCCAGCAGCCCGAACAGGGAATCGGTTGAGCAGTTCTTC,CASSPNRESVEQFF
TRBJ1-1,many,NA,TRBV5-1,TGCGCCAGCAGCTTGAACAAAGGATACACTGAAGCTTTCTTT,CASSLNKGYTEAFF
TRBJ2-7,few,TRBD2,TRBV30,TGTGCCTGGAGTGTCACAACGGGGGGCGAGCAGTACTTC,CAWSVTTGGEQYF
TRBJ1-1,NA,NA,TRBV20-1,TGCAGTGCTTCACAGGGTATCACTGAAGCTTTCTTT,CSASQGITEAFF
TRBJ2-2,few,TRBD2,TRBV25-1,TGTGCCAGCAGTGAACCGGGTAGCGGGAGCCTCACCGGGGAGCTGTTTTTT,CASSEPGSGSLTGELFF
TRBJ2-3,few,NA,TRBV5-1,TGCGCCAGCAGCTCGGGGGGCCGAGACACAGATACGCAGTATTTT,CASSSGGRDTDTQYF
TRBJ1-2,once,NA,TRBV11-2,TGTGCCAGCAGCTTAGACAGATATAACTATGGCTACACCTTC,CASSLDRYNYGYTF
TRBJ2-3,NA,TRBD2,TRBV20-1,TGCAGTGCCGCCACTAGCGATAGCACAGATACGCAGTATTTT,CSAATSDSTDTQYF
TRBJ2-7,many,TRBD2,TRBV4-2,TGTGCCAGCAGCCAAGGACTAGCGGGCTCCTACGAGCAGTACTTC,CASSQGLAGSYEQYF
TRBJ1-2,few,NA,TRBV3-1,TGTGCCAGCAGCCAAGGGGGACCCAGAGGGGATGGCTACACCTTC,CASSQGGPRGDGYTF
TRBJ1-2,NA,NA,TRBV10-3,TGTGCCATCAGTGAGTCGGCGTTTAACTATGGCTACACCTTC,CAISESAFNYGYTF
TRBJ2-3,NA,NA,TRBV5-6,TGTGCCAGCAGCTGGGGCCCGACCACAGATACGCAGTATTTT,CASSWGPTTDTQYF
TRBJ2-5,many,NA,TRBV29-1,TGCAGCGTTGTGGCGGGACCACAAGAGACCCAGTACTTC,CSVVAGPQETQYF
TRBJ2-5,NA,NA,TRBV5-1,TGCGCCAGCAGCAGTTTAGTTGGAGAGACCCAGTACTTC,CASSSLVGETQYF
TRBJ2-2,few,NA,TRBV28,TGTGCCAGCAGTTTCTGGCTTAACACCGGGGAGCTGTTTTTT,CASSFWLNTGELFF
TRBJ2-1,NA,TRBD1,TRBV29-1,TGCAGCGTCAATACAGGGGGCTACAACCCCTACAATGAGCAGTTCTTC,CSVNTGGYNPYNEQFF
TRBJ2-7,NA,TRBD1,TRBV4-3,TGCGCCAGCAGCCCCTACTCCGGGACAGGGGTCCTCGAGCAGTACTTC,CASSPYSGTGVLEQYF
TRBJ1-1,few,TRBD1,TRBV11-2,TGTGCCAGCAGCCGAAGGACAGGGGGCGCGGAGACTGAAGCTTTCTTT,CASSRRTGGAETEAFF
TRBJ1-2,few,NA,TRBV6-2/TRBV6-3,TGTGCCAGCAGGATCCGAGGCCATGGCTACACCTTC,CASRIRGHGYTF
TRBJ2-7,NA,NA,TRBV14,TGTGCCAGCAGCCAAGGAGGCGTTTACGGGACTCCGGGGTACTTC,CASSQGGVYGTPGYF
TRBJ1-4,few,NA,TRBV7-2,TGTGCCAGCAGCTTAGTCGGATCTAATGAAAAACTGTTTTTT,CASSLVGSNEKLFF
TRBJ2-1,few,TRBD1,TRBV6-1,TGTGCCAGCAGTGAGGACAGGGTTAATGAGCAGTTCTTC,CASSEDRVNEQFF
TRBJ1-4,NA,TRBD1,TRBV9,TGTGCCAGCAGCGGTACAGGGGGCGCAGGAAAACTGTTTTTT,CASSGTGGAGKLFF
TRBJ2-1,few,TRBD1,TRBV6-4,TGTGCCAGCAGTCCACGAGGGGGCTCGGATGAGCAGTTCTTC,CASSPRGGSDEQFF
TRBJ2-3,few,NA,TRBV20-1,TGCAGTGCCTCTAGACAGGCCCGTAGTAGCACAGATACGCAGTATTTT,CSASRQARSSTDTQYF
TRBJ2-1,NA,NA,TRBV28,TGTGCCAGCAGTTTAGTCGGACCTCTCCCCGGCGATGAGCAGTTCTTC,CASSLVGPLPGDEQFF
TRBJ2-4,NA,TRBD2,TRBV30,TGTGCCTGGAGTGTAGGGACTAGTCTGAACATTCAGTACTTC,CAWSVGTSLNIQYF
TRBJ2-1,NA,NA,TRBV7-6,TGTGCCAGCAGCCTTCGGGCGGGAAGCTCCTACAATGAGCAGTTCTTC,CASSLRAGSSYNEQFF
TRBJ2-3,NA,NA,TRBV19,TGTGCCAGTAGTCCCGGCACGGGCGGGGCCTCAGATACGCAGTATTTT,CASSPGTGGASDTQYF
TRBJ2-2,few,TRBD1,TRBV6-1,TGTGCCAGCGGCGGACAGGGTGGGACCGGGGAGCTGTTTTTT,CASGGQGGTGELFF
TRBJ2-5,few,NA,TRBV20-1,TGCAGTGCTACTCAGGGAGAGACCCAGTACTTC,CSATQGETQYF
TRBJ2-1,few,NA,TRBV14,TGTGCCAGCAGCCAAGACGAGTACAATGAGCAGTTCTTC,CASSQDEYNEQFF
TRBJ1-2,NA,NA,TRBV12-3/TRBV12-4,TGTGCCAGCAGCACGGGACCGGTCTATGGCTACACCTTC,CASSTGPVYGYTF
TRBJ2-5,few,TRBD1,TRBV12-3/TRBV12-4,TGTGCCAGCAGTTTGAATCTTCCAGGGGGAACCCAGTACTTC,CASSLNLPGGTQYF
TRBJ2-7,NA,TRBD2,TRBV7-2,TGTGCCAGCAGCGGGACTAGAAGCGACGAGCAGTACTTC,CASSGTRSDEQYF
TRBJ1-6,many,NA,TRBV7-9,TGTGCCAGCAGCTTGGGCAACTATAATTCACCCCTCCACTTT,CASSLGNYNSPLHF
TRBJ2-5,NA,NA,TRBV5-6,TGTGCCAGCAGCTTGGGTGTCGGGGTTGTGGAGACCCAGTACTTC,CASSLGVGVVETQYF
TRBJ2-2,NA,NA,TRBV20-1,TGCAGTGCTAGACGAGTCAGGACGAACACCGGGGAGCTGTTTTTT,CSARRVRTNTGELFF
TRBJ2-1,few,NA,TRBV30,TGTGCCTGGAGTGTACTGGGGAAGCAGTTCTTC,CAWSVLGKQFF
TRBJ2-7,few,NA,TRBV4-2,TGTGCCAGCAGCCAAGATGACGGGATTGACGAGCAGTACTTC,CASSQDDGIDEQYF
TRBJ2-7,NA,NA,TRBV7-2,TGTGCCAGCAGCTTCCTCCCGGGACCCGACGAGCAGTACTTC,CASSFLPGPDEQYF
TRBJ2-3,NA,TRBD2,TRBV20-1,TGCAGTGCGAGAGGGAGCGGGGGGGCAACAGATACGCAGTATTTT,CSARGSGGATDTQYF
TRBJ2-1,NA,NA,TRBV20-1,TGCAGTGCTAGAAAAAGCATTCGCTCCTACAATGAGCAGTTCTTC,CSARKSIRSYNEQFF
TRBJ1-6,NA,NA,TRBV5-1,TGCGCCAGCAGCTTACAGAGTCAAAATAATTCACCCCTCCACTTT,CASSLQSQNNSPLHF
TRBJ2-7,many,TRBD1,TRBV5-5,TGTGCCAGCAGCTCCATGGGACAGCAATACGAGCAGTACTTC,CASSSMGQQYEQYF
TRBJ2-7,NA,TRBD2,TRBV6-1,TGTGCCAGCAGTCAAGCGGGGGGATCCTCCTACGAGCAGTACTTC,CASSQAGGSSYEQYF
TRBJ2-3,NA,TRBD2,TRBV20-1,TGCAGTGCCCTGGGACTAGCGGGACTGTATACGCAGTATTTT,CSALGLAGLYTQYF
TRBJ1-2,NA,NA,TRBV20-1,TGCAGTGCGAGACTTCACCCCGGCTACACCTTC,CSARLHPGYTF
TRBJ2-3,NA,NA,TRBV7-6,TGTGCCAGCAGCAAATTAGCAGATACGCAGTATTTT,CASSKLADTQYF
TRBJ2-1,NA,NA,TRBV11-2,TGTGCCAGCAGCCCAGAGGGCGGGACACATGAAAAGTATCCCTACAATGAGCAGTTCTTC,CASSPEGGTHEKYPYNEQFF
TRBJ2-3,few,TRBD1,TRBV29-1,TGCAGCGTTGCTCCGGGACAGGGTCCAGATACGCAGTATTTT,CSVAPGQGPDTQYF
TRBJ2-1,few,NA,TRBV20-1,TGCAGTGCTAGAGATAATCGGAGGGGGCATAAGGAGCAGTTCTTC,CSARDNRRGHKEQFF
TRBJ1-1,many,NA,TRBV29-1,TGCAGCGTTGCGGGACGGTTGAACACTGAAGCTTTCTTT,CSVAGRLNTEAFF